This record looks at one TCR beta chain sequence and its context. The assay was immunoSEQ multiplex PCR, and TCRdb's table has in-frame clones only and misses some. In the table there are about 190,000 clones, nearly 90% of which are singletons. This CDR3 has 15 residues. V dropped 4 bases and J dropped 0; count of bases not matched to a gene: 1. The germline gives CDR1 MRHNA, CDR2 SNTAGT. This entry belongs to a study of blood T cell repertoires in COVID-19. The sequence was collected from a woman in her thirties or forties who had recovered from COVID-19. The chain employs TRBV6-4 and TRBJ2-1, with 9 nucleotides matching TRBD2. Sequenced input: peripheral blood. CDR3 in amino acids: CASSATSGSYNEQFF. CDR3 bases: TGTGCCAGCAGTGCGACTAGCGGCTCCTACAATGAGCAGTTCTTC.